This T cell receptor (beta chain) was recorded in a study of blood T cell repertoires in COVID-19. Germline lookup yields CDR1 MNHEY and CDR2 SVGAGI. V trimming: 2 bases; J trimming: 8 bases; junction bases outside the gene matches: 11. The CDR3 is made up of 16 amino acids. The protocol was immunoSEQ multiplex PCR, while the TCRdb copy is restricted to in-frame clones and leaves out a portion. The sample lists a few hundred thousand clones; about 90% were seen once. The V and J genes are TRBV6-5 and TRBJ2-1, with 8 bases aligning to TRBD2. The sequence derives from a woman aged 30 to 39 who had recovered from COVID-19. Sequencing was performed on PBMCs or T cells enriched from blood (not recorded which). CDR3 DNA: TGTGCCAGCAGTTACAGTGGGACTAGAGCTCTCGATGAGCAGTTCTTC. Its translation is CASSYSGTRALDEQFF.